This T cell receptor beta chain was captured in a study of blood T cell repertoires in COVID-19 (TCRdb year 2020). Regarding the research as a whole: Samples covering the acute and convalescent phases of COVID-19 were provided by collaborators in the United States, Italy and Spain. The repertoires were made available in a free public database intended to serve as a resource for research on the immune response to SARS-CoV-2. Where HLA class I and class II types were available, the types were taken from metadata supplied by the sample provider, not from assay-based typing. Samples came from the ongoing ImmuneRACE study (first 160 participants) plus 1,254 subjects from 6 global collaborators. Subjects who had been exposed to COVID-19, were actively infected with it, or had recovered from it provided the deeply sampled blood TCRbeta repertoires that made up the dataset. A de-identified subject ID, COVID-19 status, age in years and sex were almost always included in the sample metadata. The material from the prospective study consisted of cDNA or gDNA derived from T cells, B-cell-depleted T cells, or PBMCs. What the study reported, not specific to this receptor: How much clinical and demographic metadata was included differed by source and by participant, and the metadata was provided uncurated.

Collaborating institutions collected whole blood in K2EDTA tubes following their own protocols. For TCRbeta analysis, collaborators shipped samples as frozen whole blood, isolated PBMCs, or DNA extracted from either of those sample types. TCRbeta CDR3 regions were amplified from genomic DNA by means of the immunoSEQ Assay, a bias-controlled multiplex PCR. The source study handled its data this way. Nucleated cell counts per sample were estimated from amplification of reference gene primers within the assay. To quantify the absolute abundance of each unique TCRbeta CDR3 rearrangement, sequence reads were collapsed and filtered. For each sample, productive Simpson clonality was calculated as the square root of Simpson's diversity index across productive rearrangements. TCRdb holds this immuneACCESS table with in-frame rearrangements only. Some clones are missing; in checked studies, unresolved V genes explain under half, and the rest has no known cause. For V, J and clone size, that table is used; D and trimming come from the DNA. The sample records some 150,000 clones, around 90% of which are singletons. Roughly 0.51% of the sample goes to the ten largest clones.

Points on this clone: Its binding antigen is unknown. Qualities for individual bases were not recorded, and no much larger clone is one base off.

Input material: peripheral blood. This clonotype was sampled from a man aged 45 to 65 with acute or convalescent COVID-19.

The CDR3 sequence is CASSGTGGAYEQYV. The DNA reads TGTGCCAGCTCCGGGACAGGGGGCGCGTACGAGCAGTACGTC. This chain joins TRBV28 to TRBJ2-7; the junction holds 12 bases that match TRBD1. From the germline V gene, CDR1 is MDHEN and CDR2 is SYDVKM. Its CDR3 holds 14 amino acids, cysteine through valine. CDR3 DNA is the only sequence kept; it has 42 bases, read in frame from the first base. V has 8 bases trimmed and J has 4 bases trimmed; junction bases matching no gene number 6.